Included here is one T cell receptor beta chain sequence, with context. This clone has just one count. Its recognized antigen is unknown. The record has no base qualities; no much larger clone is one base away. The record originates from a study of shared clonotypes between healthy human individuals (dated by TCRdb to 2020 to 2022). For context, the study as a whole: The cohort included three men and a couple of women between 18 and 49 years of age. For each donor, CD4 naive and CD4 memory were each run on three plates, CD8 naive on two plates, and CD8 memory on one plate. To increase sequencing depth and limit assay-specific biases, TCR repertoire library preparation and sequencing were carried out by different laboratories using diverse techniques. To estimate repertoire size and how much clonotypes are shared between individuals, the study performed deep sequencing of blood TCR repertoires from roughly five healthy adults. Between about 0.85 and 9.5 billion PBMCs per donor were obtained by leukapheresis.

General findings and caveats noted by the study authors: Pairwise subsampling led to the expectation that sequencing depth would affect the degree of clonotype sharing among donors. Incomplete sequencing was indicated by rarefaction of sorted-subset datasets, despite the large sequencing depth. Compared with non-shared clonotypes, clonotypes shared by all four sorted-subset donors had higher generation probabilities. Because the study included only a small number of donors, the genetic and exposure-history diversity represented was limited. Only blood was sampled, and tissue TCR repertoires likely differ from those in blood. Across a few donors, roughly 5.1% of naive CD4, over 3% of naive CD8, 2.3% of memory CD4, and 0.3% to 0.45% of memory CD8 clonotypes were shared. Naive subsets generally had larger estimated clonotype richness than memory subsets.

CD8 naive samples consisted of CD45RO-negative cells that were positively selected for CCR7, yielding a CD45RA+CCR7+ population without TemRA cells. Healthy HIV-negative adults with no recently reported acute infections or vaccinations were included as donors. Every donor was a Caucasian adult living in Nashville, Tennessee, USA. Blood was obtained by leukapheresis, after which PBMCs were separated by Ficoll-Histopaque density gradient centrifugation and cryopreserved in liquid nitrogen vapor phase. Analytical flow cytometry was used to check the purity and quantity of every magnetically sorted T cell population. Genomic DNA was isolated from every sorted fraction and measured by UV absorbance on a Nanodrop 2000c. Using the deep immunoSEQ assay, multiplex PCR amplified TCR CDR3 regions from genomic DNA. Extracted genomic DNA from each cell subset was distributed evenly across all wells of several immunoSEQ 96-well plates, and each plate was treated as a replicate. For sorted subsets, around 200 ng genomic DNA, equal to tens of thousands of T cell genomes, was loaded into each replicate PCR. The purified libraries were quantified using a Qubit 3.0 fluorometer, sized with a Bioanalyzer 2100, and then quantified again using the KAPA Library Quantification kit. A separate single-read 150-cycle Illumina NextSeq 550 flow cell was used to sequence each immunoSEQ 96-well plate. The authors' pipeline ran thus. Because the immunoSEQ output included only junctional sequences and no quality scores, the filtering could not be the same as the filtering used for full-length reads. Sequences were annotated with PyIR, a Python wrapper for IgBLAST v1.9, and V/J genes and CDR3 were assigned using IMGT germline references. Any read was removed if the V/J assignment was weak (E-value above 1e-6), the CDR3 was missing, or the read contained stop codons, out-of-frame junctions, or ambiguous translated residues. V3J clonotypes were defined as sequences sharing an identical inferred V gene, J gene, and CDR3 amino acid sequence. Percentage overlap between repertoires was computed as shared unique clonotypes divided by the size of the smaller repertoire. Three approaches were used to assess repertoire richness: RTK rarefaction, the Chao1 estimator, and Recon v2.1 estimates of unobserved clonotypes. OLGA was used to compute generation probabilities for all TCRbeta clonotypes that the gDNA method yielded from a few donors. TCRdb re-hosts the immuneACCESS table, in-frame sequences only. Its copies lack some clones; in the studies checked, an unresolved V gene accounts for under half of them, and the cause for the rest is not known. V, J and clone size are those of that table, while D and trimming were read from the DNA. Within this sample are under 700,000 clones, with 85% to 95% of them counted one time only. The ten largest make up approximately 0.11% of the sample.

Relative to germline, V is missing 6 bases and J is missing 5 bases, with 3 bases of the junction outside any gene match. Including cysteine and phenylalanine, the CDR3 has 15 amino acids. The read is trimmed to its CDR3 DNA, 45 bases read in frame from base 1. The CDR1 and CDR2 encoded by the germline V gene are SGHVS and FQNEAQ. The receptor was isolated from a woman in her thirties in good health. Input material: naive CD8+ T cells sorted from blood. The cell subset or site label, as the study defines it: CD45RA+CCR7+. This sequence uses TRBV7-8 and TRBJ2-1; 14 junctional bases match TRBD2. For the CDR3, the sequence is CASRGLAGVNNEQFF. The sequenced DNA is TGTGCCAGCAGGGGACTAGCGGGAGTCAACAATGAGCAGTTCTTC.